This entry features one T cell receptor (beta chain) sequence. The sample is drawn from a study of blood T cell repertoires in COVID-19. Study summary: Sites in the United States, Italy and Spain provided acute and convalescent COVID-19 samples.

Between the trimmed V and J ends, which lost 8 bases and 2 bases, there was a span of 9 bases. Germline loops: CDR1 GTSNPN, CDR2 SVGIG (reference sequence). The CDR3 sequence is 11 residues long. In the original analysis: Cell counts per sample came from amplifying reference gene primers. Repertoires were generated with immunoSEQ multiplex PCR, while TCRdb's copy carries only in-frame clones and drops some. V, J and clone size reflect that table, while D and trimming were determined from the DNA. This sample has hundreds of thousands of clones, with about 90% found just once. The J gene is TRBJ2-5, the V gene TRBV30; tentatively, D is TRBD1 (6 bases). The material sequenced was peripheral blood. The sequence derives from a woman in her twenties or thirties with COVID-19, enrolled during active disease. CDR3 region: CASGQQETQYF. The CDR3 bases are TGTGCCAGCGGACAGCAAGAGACCCAGTACTTC.